This TCR beta chain was documented in a study of CD8+ T cells in alopecia areata. About the study: Oral tofacitinib (5 to 10 mg twice daily) was administered to treated patients.

V lost 7 bases to trimming and J lost 2 bases, with 12 bases between them. The germline V gene encodes CDR1 MRHNA and CDR2 SNTAGT. The CDR3 has 13 amino acids. Whole-study results and caveats: Scalp sequencing captures resident alphabeta T cells of normal skin too.

The sample holds a few counts of this clone. What it binds is unknown. Extracted RNA was reverse transcribed into cDNA, the sequencing template. The table came from immunoSEQ multiplex PCR; TCRdb's copy has only in-frame clones and leaves some out. Among roughly 130,000 clones listed, approximately 53% were seen once. V is TRBV6-4 and J is TRBJ2-7; D is ambiguous. The material was CD4+ T cells sorted from blood, obtained at week 0. The source is a human donor with alopecia areata. The chain's CDR3 is CASKKEQPYEQYF. The CDR3 DNA reads TGTGCCAGCAAAAAGGAGCAGCCCTACGAGCAGTACTTC.